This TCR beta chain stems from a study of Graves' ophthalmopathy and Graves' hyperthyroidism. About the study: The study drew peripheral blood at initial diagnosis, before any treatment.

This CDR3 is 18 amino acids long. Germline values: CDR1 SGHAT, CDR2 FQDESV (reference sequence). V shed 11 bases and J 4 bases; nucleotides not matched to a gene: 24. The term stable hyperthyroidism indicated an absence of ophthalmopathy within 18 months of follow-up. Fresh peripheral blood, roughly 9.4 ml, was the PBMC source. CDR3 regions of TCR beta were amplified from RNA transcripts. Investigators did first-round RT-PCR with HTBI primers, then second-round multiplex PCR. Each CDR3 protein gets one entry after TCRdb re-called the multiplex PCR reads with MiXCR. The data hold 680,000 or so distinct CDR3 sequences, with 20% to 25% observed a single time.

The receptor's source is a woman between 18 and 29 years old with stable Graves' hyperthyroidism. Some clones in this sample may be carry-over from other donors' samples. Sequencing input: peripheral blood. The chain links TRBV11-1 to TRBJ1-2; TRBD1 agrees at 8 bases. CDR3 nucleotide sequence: TGTGCCGGGACAACGCAGGGGGCGCGGAAGCCAGATTCCTATGGCTACACCTTC. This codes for CAGTTQGARKPDSYGYTF. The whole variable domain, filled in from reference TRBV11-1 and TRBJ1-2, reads EAEVAQSPRYKITEKSQAVAFWCDPISGHATLYWYRQILGQGPELLVQFQDESVVDDSQLPKDRFSAERLKGVDSTLKIQPAELGDSAMYLCAGTTQGARKPDSYGYTFGSGTRLTVV.